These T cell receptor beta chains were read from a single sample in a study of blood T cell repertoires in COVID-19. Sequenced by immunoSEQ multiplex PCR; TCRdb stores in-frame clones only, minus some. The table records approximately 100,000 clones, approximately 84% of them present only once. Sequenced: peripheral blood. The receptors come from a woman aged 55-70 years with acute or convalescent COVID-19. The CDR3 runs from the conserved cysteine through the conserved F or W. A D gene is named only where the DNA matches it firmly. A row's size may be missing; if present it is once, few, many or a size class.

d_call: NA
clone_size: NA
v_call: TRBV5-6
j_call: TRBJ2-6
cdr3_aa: CASTTSSGANVLTF
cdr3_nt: TGTGCCAGCACCACCAGCTCTGGGGCCAACGTCCTGACTTTC

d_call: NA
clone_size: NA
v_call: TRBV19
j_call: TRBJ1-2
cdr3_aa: CASSISGGSYGYTF
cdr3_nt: TGTGCCAGTAGTATTTCGGGGGGCTCCTATGGCTACACCTTC

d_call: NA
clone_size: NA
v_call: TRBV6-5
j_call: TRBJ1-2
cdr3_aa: CASSYDRRPTGYTF
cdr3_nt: TGTGCCAGCAGTTACGACAGGCGCCCCACCGGCTACACCTTC

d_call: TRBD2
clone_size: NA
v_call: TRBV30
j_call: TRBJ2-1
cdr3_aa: CAWSPTSGAYNEQFF
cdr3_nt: TGTGCCTGGTCCCCTACTAGCGGGGCCTACAATGAGCAGTTCTTC

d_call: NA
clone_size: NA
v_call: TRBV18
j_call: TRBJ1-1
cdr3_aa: CASSPQGAGNTEAFF
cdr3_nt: TGTGCCAGCTCACCACAGGGTGCGGGAAACACTGAAGCTTTCTTT

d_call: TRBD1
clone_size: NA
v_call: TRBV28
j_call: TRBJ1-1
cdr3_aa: CASRPGPGGEAFF
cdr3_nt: TGTGCCAGCAGACCTGGGCCAGGGGGGGAAGCTTTCTTT

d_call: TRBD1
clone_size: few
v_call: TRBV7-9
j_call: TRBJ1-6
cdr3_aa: CASSLDRGSSPLHF
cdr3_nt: TGTGCCAGCAGCTTAGACAGGGGCTCGTCACCCCTCCACTTT

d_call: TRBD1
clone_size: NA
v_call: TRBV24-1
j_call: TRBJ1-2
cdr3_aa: CATSDDGQARGYTF
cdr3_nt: TGTGCCACCAGTGATGATGGACAGGCCCGGGGCTACACCTTC

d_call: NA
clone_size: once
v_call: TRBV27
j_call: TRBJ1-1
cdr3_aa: CASSFNRRSNTEAFF
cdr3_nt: TGTGCCAGCAGTTTTAATCGGAGGTCGAACACTGAAGCTTTCTTT

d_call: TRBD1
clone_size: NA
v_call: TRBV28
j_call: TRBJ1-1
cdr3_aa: CASSLRGRGRPGNTEAFF
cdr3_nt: TGTGCCAGCAGTTTAAGAGGCAGGGGGCGCCCCGGGAACACTGAAGCTTTCTTT

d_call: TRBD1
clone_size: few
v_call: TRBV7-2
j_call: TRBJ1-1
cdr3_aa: CASSDVDRGSVNTEAFF
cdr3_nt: TGTGCCAGCAGCGACGTGGACAGGGGTTCGGTGAACACTGAAGCTTTCTTT

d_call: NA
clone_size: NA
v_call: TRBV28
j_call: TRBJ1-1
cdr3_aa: CASSPTRDIHTEAFF
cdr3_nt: TGTGCCAGCAGCCCGACCCGGGACATTCACACTGAAGCTTTCTTT

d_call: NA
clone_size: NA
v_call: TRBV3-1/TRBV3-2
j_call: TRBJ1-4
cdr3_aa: CASSQGAGEKLFF
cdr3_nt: TGTGCCAGCAGCCAAGGGGCGGGCGAAAAACTGTTTTTT

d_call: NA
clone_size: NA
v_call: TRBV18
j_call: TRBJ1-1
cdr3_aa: CASSDSRLAEAFF
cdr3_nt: TGTGCCAGCTCCGACAGTCGCCTTGCTGAAGCTTTCTTT

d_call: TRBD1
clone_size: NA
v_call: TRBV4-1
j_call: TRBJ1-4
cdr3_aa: CASSQESGGTVFF
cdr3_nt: TGCGCCAGCAGCCAAGAATCAGGGGGCACGGTGTTTTTT

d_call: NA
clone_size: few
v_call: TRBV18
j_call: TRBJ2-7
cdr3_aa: CASSPQGGYEQYF
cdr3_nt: TGTGCCAGCTCACCCCAGGGGGGCTACGAGCAGTACTTC

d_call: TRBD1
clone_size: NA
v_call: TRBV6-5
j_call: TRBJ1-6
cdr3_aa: CASSNRQGSSPLHF
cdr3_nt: TGTGCCAGCAGCAATAGACAGGGTAGCTCACCCCTCCACTTT

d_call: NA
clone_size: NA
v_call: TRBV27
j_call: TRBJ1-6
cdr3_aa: CASSLSPLPGGSSPLHF
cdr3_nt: TGTGCCAGCAGTCTCTCCCCCCTCCCGGGGGGAAGTTCACCCCTCCACTTT

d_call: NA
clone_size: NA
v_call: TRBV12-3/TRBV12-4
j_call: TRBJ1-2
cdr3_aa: CASSLVRVKYTF
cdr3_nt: TGTGCCAGCAGTTTGGTCAGGGTAAAATACACCTTC

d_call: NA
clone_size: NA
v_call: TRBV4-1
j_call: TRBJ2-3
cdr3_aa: CASSLTETRTDTQYF
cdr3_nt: TGCGCCAGCAGCCTCACGGAGACCCGCACAGATACGCAGTATTTT

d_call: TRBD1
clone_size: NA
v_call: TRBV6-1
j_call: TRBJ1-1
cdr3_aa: CASSESDRGGAEAFF
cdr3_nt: TGTGCCAGCAGTGAATCGGACAGGGGAGGGGCTGAAGCTTTCTTT

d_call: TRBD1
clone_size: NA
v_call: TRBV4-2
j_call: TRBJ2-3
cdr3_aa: CASSQGGFAGTGSADTQYF
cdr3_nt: TGTGCCAGCAGCCAAGGGGGTTTCGCCGGGACAGGGAGCGCAGATACGCAGTATTTT

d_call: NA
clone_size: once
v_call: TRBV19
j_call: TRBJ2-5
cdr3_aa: CASSNRYKETQYF
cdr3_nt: TGTGCCAGTAGTAACAGGTACAAAGAGACCCAGTACTTC

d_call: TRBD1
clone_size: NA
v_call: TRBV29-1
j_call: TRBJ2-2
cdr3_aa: CSGGQQNTGELFF
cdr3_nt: TGCAGCGGGGGACAGCAGAACACCGGGGAGCTGTTTTTT